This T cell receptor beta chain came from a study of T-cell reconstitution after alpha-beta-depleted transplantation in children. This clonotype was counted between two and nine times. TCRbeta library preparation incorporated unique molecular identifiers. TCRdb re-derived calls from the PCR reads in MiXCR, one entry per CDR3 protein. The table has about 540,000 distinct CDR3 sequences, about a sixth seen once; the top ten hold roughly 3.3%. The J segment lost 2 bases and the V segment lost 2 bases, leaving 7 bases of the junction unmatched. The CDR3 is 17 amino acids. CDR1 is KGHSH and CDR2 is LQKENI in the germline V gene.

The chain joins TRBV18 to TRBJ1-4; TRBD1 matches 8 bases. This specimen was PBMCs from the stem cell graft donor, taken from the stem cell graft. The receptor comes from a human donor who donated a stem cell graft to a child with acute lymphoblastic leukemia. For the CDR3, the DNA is TGTGCCAGCTCACCAGTGACAGGGGTTTTCACTAATGAAAAACTGTTTTTT. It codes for CASSPVTGVFTNEKLFF.